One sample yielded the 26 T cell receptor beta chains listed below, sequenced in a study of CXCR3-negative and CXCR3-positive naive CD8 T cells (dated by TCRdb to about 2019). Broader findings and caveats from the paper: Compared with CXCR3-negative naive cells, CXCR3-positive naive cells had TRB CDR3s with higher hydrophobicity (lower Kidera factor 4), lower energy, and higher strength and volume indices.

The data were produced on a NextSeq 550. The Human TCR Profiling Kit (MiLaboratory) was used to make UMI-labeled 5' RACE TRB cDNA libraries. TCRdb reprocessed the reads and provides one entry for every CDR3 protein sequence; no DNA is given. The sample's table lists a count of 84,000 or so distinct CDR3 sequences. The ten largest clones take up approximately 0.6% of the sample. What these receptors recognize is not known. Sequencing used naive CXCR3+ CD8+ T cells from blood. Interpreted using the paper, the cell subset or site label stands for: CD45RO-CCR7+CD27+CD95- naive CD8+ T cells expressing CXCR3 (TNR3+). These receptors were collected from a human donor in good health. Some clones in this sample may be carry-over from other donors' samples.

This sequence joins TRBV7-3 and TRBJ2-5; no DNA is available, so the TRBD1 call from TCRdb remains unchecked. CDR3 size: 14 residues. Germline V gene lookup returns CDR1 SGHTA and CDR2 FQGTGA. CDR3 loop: CASSLAGSGETQYF.

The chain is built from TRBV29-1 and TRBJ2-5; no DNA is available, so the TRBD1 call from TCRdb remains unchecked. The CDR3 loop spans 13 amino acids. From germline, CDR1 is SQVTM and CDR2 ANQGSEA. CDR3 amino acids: CSVEGLLEETQYF. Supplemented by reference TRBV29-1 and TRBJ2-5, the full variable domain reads SAVISQKPSRDICQRGTSLTIQCQVDSQVTMMFWYRQQPGQSLTLIATANQGSEATYESGFVIDKFPISRPNLTFSTLTVSNMSPEDSSIYLCSVEGLLEETQYFGPGTRLLVL.

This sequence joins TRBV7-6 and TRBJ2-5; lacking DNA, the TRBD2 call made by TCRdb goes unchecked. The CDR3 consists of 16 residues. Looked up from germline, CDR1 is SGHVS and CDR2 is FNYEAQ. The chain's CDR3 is CASSLGGGAYQETQYF.

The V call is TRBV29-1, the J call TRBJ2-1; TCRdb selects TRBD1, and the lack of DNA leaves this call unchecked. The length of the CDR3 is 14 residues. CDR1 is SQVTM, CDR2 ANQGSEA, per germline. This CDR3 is CSVFTGDSYNEQFF.

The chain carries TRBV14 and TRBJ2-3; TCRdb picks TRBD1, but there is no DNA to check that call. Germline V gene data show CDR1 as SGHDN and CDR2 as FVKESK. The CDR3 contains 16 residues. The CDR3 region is CASSQADRGRWDTQYF.

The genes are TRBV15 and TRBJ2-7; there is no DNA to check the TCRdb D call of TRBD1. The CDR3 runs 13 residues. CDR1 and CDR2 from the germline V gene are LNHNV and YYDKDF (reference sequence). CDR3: CATMGAGSYEQYF. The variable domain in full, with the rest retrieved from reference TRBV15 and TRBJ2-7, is DAMVIQNPRYQVTQFGKPVTLSCSQTLNHNVMYWYQQKSSQAPKLLFHYYDKDFNNEADTPDNFQSRRPNTSFCFLDIRSPGLGDTAMYLCATMGAGSYEQYFGPGTRLTVT.

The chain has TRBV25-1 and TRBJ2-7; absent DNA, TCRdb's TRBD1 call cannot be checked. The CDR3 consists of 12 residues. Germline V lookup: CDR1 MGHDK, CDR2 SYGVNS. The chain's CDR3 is CASTGGPYEQYF.

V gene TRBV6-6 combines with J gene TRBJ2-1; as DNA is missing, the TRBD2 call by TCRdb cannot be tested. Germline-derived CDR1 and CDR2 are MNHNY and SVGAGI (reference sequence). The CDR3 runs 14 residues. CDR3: CANSYSAAAETKLF.

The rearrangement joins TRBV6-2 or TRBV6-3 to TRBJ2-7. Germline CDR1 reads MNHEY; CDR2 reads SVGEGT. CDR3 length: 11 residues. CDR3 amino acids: CAISMGYEQYF.

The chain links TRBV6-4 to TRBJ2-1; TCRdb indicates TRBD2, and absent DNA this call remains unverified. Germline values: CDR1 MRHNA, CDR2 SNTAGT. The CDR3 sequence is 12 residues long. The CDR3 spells CASSRGGGAWFF.

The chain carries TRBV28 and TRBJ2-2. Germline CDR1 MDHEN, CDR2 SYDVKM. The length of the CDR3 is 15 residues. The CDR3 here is CASSSGRWNTGELFF. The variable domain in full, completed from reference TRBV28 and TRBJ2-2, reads DVKVTQSSRYLVKRTGEKVFLECVQDMDHENMFWYRQDPGLGLRLIYFSYDVKMKEKGDIPEGYSVSREKKERFSLILESASTNQTSMYLCASSSGRWNTGELFFGEGSRLTVL.

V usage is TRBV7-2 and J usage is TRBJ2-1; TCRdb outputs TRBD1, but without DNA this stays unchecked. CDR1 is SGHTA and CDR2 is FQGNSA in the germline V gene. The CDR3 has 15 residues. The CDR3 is CASSSPTGSHNEQFF.

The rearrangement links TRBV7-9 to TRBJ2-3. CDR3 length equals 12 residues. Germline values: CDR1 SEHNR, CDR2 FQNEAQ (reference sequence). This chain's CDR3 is CASSSLTDTQYF.

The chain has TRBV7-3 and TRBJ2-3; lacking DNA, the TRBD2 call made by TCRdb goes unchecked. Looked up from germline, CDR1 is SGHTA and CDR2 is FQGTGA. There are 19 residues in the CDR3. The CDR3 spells CASSFGPPQVAGEGNTQYF.

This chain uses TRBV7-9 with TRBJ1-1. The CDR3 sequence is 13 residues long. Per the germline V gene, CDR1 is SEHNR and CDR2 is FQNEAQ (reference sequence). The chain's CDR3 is CASSLEINTEAFF.

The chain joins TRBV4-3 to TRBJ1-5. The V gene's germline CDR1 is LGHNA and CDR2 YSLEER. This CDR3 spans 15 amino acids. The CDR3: CASSHSQGGNQPQHF.

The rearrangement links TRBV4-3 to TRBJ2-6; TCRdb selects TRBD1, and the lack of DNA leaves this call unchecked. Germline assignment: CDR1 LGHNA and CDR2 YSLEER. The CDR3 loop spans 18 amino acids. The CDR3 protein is CASSQGGQGPSGANVLTF.

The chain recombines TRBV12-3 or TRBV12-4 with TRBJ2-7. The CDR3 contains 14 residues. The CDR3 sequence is CASSLSGTHYEQYF.

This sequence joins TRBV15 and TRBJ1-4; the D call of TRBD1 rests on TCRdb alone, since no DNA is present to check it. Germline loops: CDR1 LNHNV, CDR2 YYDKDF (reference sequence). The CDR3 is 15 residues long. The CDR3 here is CATSRPGQGREKLFF.

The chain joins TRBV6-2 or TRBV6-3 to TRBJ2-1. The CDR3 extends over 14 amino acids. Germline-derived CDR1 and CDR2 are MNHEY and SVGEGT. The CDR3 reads CASSLGTSYNEQFF.

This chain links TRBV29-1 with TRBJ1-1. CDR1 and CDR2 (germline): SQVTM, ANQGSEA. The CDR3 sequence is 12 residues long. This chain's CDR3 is CSVYGENTEAFF.

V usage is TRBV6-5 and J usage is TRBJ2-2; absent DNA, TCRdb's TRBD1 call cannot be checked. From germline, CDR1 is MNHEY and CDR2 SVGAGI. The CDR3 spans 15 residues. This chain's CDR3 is CASSPRTGFGGELFF.

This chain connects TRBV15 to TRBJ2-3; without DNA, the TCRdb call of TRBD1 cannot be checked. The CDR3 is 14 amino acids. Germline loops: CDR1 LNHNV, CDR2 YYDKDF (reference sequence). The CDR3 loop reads CATSDAGATDTQYF.

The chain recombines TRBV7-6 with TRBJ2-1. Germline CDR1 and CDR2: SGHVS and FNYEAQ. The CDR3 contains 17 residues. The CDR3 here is CATIPLAQSSSYNEQFF.

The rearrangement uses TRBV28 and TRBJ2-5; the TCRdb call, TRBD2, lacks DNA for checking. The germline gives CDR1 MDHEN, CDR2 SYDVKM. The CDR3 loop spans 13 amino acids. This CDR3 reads CASSPSYQETQYF.

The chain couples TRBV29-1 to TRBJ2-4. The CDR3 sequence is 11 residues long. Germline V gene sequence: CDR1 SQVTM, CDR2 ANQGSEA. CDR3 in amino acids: CSVDVLNIQYF.